Included here is one T cell receptor beta chain sequence, with context. Authors' methods: Amplification of reference gene primers provided the estimated nucleated cell counts. Some clones are missing from TCRdb's copy, which holds only in-frame ones; the method was immunoSEQ multiplex PCR. D and trimming were read from the DNA, whereas the V and J calls and clone size are those reported in that table. The table includes 170,000 or so clones, 80% to 85% detected once. The data originate from a study of blood T cell repertoires in COVID-19. Study-wide background: Specimens from acute and convalescent COVID-19 originated in the United States, Italy and Spain. Sources were T cells, B-cell-depleted T cells, or PBMCs; the material itself was cDNA or gDNA.

One Seattle source followed patients from active infection through their disease course. Trimming removed 0 bases at V and 0 bases at J, with 11 bases between. Germline CDR1 is SGHRS and CDR2 is YFSETQ. The CDR3 contains 16 residues. The chain joins TRBV5-1 to TRBJ2-3, with D unclear. Sequencing used peripheral blood. The clonotype was recovered from a woman aged 40 to 49 with COVID-19, enrolled during active disease. The CDR3 region is CASSLAGRPSTDTQYF. Written as DNA, the CDR3 is TGCGCCAGCAGCTTGGCAGGAAGACCTAGCACAGATACGCAGTATTTT.